This is a list of T cell receptor beta chains from one sample in a study of blood T cell repertoires in COVID-19. Sequencing was performed with immunoSEQ multiplex PCR; in TCRdb, only in-frame clones are kept and a portion is missing. The sample yields fewer than 400,000 clones, roughly 90% seen once. The sequenced sample consisted of PBMCs or T cells enriched from blood (not recorded which). The receptors derive from a woman in her thirties who had recovered from COVID-19. The CDR3 runs from the conserved cysteine through the conserved F or W. Fields, in order: CDR3 length, J gene, clone size, D gene, V gene, CDR3 protein, CDR3 DNA. The D gene is left open where the match is weak. Rows may omit the clone size; those that give it use once, few, many or a size class.

14 TRBJ1-2 - - TRBV28 CASSLTGRSYGYTF TGTGCCAGCAGTTTGACCGGAAGGAGCTATGGCTACACCTTC
14 TRBJ1-3 - - TRBV6-5 CASWVGVWGNTIYF TGTGCCAGCTGGGTCGGGGTTTGGGGAAACACCATATATTTT
17 TRBJ1-2 - - TRBV12-5 CASGLSTGMVAYYGYTF TGTGCTAGTGGTTTGTCGACGGGTATGGTAGCGTATTATGGCTACACCTTC
16 TRBJ1-2 - - TRBV7-2 CASSLVRGSGNYGYTF TGTGCCAGCAGCTTGGTACGAGGGAGTGGAAACTATGGCTACACCTTC
16 TRBJ2-5 - TRBD2 TRBV5-4 CASSLAGKRGGKTQYF TGTGCCAGCAGCTTGGCTGGCAAGCGGGGGGGCAAGACCCAGTACTTC
11 TRBJ1-2 - - TRBV20-1 CSARPANGYTF TGCAGTGCTAGACCAGCGAATGGCTACACCTTC
13 TRBJ1-5 - - TRBV12-3/TRBV12-4 CASRQQSYQPQHF TGTGCCAGCAGGCAACAGTCTTACCAGCCCCAGCATTTT
15 TRBJ1-6 - TRBD1 TRBV3-1/TRBV3-2 CASSPTGDRDSPLHF TGTGCCAGCAGCCCGACAGGGGATCGGGATTCACCCCTCCACTTT
14 TRBJ1-1 - - TRBV19 CASSVGGWNTEAFF TGTGCCAGTAGTGTAGGAGGCTGGAACACTGAAGCTTTCTTT
12 TRBJ2-5 - - TRBV5-1 CASSLPGETQYF TGCGCCAGCAGCTTGCCGGGGGAGACCCAGTACTTC
15 TRBJ2-5 - TRBD2 TRBV5-1 CASSSGTGGKETQYF TGCGCCAGCAGCTCCGGAACGGGGGGGAAAGAGACCCAGTACTTC
15 TRBJ1-3 - TRBD1 TRBV11-2 CASSLGGQAGNTIYF TGTGCCAGCAGCTTAGGAGGACAGGCTGGAAACACCATATATTTT
13 TRBJ1-2 - TRBD1 TRBV20-1 CSASRAGQAVSTF TGCAGTGCTAGTAGGGCGGGACAGGCGGTCTCGACCTTC
14 TRBJ1-1 - - TRBV10-3 CAISEATLNTEAFF TGTGCCATCAGTGAGGCGACACTTAACACTGAAGCTTTCTTT
16 TRBJ2-7 - - TRBV28 CASSFGTPQGSYEQYF TGTGCCAGCAGTTTTGGGACACCGCAGGGGAGTTACGAGCAGTACTTC
14 TRBJ2-7 few TRBD1 TRBV9 CASTPGGSVYEQYF TGTGCCAGCACCCCAGGGGGATCCGTCTACGAGCAGTACTTC
18 TRBJ2-1 - - TRBV28 CASSFSPGLRVVSIEQFF TGTGCCAGCAGTTTCTCTCCGGGACTCCGAGTTGTTAGTATTGAGCAGTTCTTC
15 TRBJ1-3 - TRBD1 TRBV11-3 CASSPGQGPGNTIYF TGTGCCAGCAGCCCCGGACAGGGGCCTGGAAACACCATATATTTT
15 TRBJ1-3 - TRBD1 TRBV5-1 CASSFSQGAENTIYF TGCGCCAGCAGCTTCTCCCAGGGGGCCGAAAACACCATATATTTT
18 TRBJ2-7 few TRBD2 TRBV5-6 CASSQGLAGGRRDYEQYF TGTGCCAGCAGTCAGGGACTAGCGGGAGGGCGTAGAGACTACGAGCAGTACTTC
15 TRBJ2-1 once - TRBV27 CASSLSARIYNEQFF TGTGCCAGCAGTTTATCGGCCAGGATTTACAATGAGCAGTTCTTC
12 TRBJ2-7 few TRBD2 TRBV11-2 CASFAGGYEQYF TGTGCCAGCTTCGCGGGAGGGTACGAGCAGTACTTC
16 TRBJ2-3 - - TRBV5-4 CASSPVGRYRTDTQYF TGTGCCAGCAGCCCTGTCGGCAGGTACCGCACAGATACGCAGTATTTT
15 TRBJ1-2 - TRBD1 TRBV4-1 CASSQDPGQAQRYTF TGCGCCAGCAGCCAAGATCCTGGACAGGCCCAGCGCTACACCTTC
14 TRBJ2-1 - - TRBV9 CASSVRLNYNEQFF TGTGCCAGCAGCGTAAGACTTAACTACAATGAGCAGTTCTTC
15 TRBJ2-5 - TRBD1 TRBV7-7 CASSGGTGGGETQYF TGTGCCAGCAGCGGGGGGACAGGGGGCGGGGAGACCCAGTACTTC
19 TRBJ2-7 few TRBD2 TRBV7-3 CASSERTSGDFSSSYEQYF TGTGCCAGCAGCGAGCGGACTAGCGGGGATTTCTCAAGCTCCTACGAGCAGTACTTC
13 TRBJ1-3 - - TRBV12-5 CASGRGDGNTIYF TGTGCTAGTGGCCGGGGTGATGGAAACACCATATATTTT